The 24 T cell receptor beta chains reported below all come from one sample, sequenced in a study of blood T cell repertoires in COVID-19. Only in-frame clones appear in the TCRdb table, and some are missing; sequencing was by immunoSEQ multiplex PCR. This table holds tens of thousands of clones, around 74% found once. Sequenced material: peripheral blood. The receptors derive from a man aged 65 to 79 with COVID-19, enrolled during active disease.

CDR3 amino acids: CASSLDRTSGAREQYF. DNA of the CDR3: TGTGCCAGCAGCTTAGATCGGACTAGCGGGGCGAGGGAGCAGTACTTC. J is TRBJ2-7 and V is TRBV7-2, with 12 bases identical to TRBD2. Trimming took 1 base from V and 7 from J; bases not matched to a gene: 8. Germline CDR1 reads SGHTA; CDR2 reads FQGNSA. The CDR3 runs to 16 residues.

CDR3 sequence: CASSLNINEKLFF. CDR3 coding DNA: TGTGCCAGCAGCTTAAACATTAATGAAAAACTGTTTTTT. The chain has TRBV7-3 and TRBJ1-4; the D is unclear. Germline lookup yields CDR1 SGHTA and CDR2 FQGTGA. V lost 1 base, J lost 4 bases, and 4 bases lay in between. The CDR3 covers 13 residues.

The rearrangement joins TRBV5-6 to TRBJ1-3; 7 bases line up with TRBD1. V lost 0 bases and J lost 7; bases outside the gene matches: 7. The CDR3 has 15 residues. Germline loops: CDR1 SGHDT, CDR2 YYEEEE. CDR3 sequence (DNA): TGTGCCAGCAGCTTGGTACTTGGGACAGAGAACACCATATATTTT. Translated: CASSLVLGTENTIYF.

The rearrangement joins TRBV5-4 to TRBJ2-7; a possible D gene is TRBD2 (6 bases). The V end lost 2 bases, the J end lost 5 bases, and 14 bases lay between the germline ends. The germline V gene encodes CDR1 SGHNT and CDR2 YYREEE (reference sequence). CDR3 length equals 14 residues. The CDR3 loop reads CASSFSGTVDEQYF. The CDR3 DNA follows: TGTGCCAGCAGCTTCTCAGGGACTGTGGACGAGCAGTACTTC.

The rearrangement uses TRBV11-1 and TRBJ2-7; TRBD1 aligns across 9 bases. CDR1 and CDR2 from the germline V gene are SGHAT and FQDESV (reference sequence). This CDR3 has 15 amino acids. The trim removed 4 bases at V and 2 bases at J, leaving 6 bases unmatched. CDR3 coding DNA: TGTGCCAGCAGCTCCGGACAGGGGTCCCCCTACGAGCAGTACTTC. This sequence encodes CASSSGQGSPYEQYF.

The chain's CDR3 is CARSPRDTLGQPQHF. In DNA, the CDR3 is TGTGCCAGAAGTCCCCGGGACACGTTGGGTCAGCCCCAGCATTTT. The J gene is TRBJ1-5, the V gene TRBV7-5; no DNA check was done on the table's D call, TRBD1. TRBV7-5 is a listed pseudogene. The CDR3 is 15 residues long.

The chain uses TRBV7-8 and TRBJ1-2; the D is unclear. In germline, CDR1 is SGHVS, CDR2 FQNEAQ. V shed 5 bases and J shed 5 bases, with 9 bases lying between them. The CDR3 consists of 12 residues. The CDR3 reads CASSHERYGYTF. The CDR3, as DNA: TGTGCCAGCAGCCACGAGCGGTATGGCTACACCTTC. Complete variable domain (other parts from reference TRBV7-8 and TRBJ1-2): GAGVSQSPRYKVAKRGQDVALRCDPISGHVSLFWYQQALGQGPEFLTYFQNEAQLDKSGLPSDRFFAERPEGSVSTLKIQRTQQEDSAVYLCASSHERYGYTFGSGTRLTVV.

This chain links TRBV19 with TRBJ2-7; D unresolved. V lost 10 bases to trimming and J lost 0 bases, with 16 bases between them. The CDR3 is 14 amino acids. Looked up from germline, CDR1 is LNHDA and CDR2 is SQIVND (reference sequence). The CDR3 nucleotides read TGTGCCACCGCTTTGGCTGCCCCCTCCTACGAGCAGTACTTC. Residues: CATALAAPSYEQYF.

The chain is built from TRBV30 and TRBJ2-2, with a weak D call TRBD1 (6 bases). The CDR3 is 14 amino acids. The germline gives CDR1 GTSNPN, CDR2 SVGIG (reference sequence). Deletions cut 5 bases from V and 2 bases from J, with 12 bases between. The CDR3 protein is CAWEQGLNTGELFF. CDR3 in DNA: TGTGCCTGGGAACAGGGTTTAAACACCGGGGAGCTGTTTTTT.

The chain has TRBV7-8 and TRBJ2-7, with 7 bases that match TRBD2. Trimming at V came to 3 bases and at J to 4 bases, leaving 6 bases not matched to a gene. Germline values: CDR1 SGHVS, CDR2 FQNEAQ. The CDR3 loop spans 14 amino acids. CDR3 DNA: TGTGCCAGCAGCTTGAGGGAGGGGTTGTACGAGCAGTACTTC. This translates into CASSLREGLYEQYF.

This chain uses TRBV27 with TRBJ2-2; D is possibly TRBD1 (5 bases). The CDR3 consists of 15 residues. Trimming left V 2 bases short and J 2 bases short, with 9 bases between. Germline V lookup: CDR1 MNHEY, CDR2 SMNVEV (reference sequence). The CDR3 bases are TGTGCCAGCAGTTTAACAGGAGTTAACACCGGGGAGCTGTTTTTT. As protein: CASSLTGVNTGELFF.

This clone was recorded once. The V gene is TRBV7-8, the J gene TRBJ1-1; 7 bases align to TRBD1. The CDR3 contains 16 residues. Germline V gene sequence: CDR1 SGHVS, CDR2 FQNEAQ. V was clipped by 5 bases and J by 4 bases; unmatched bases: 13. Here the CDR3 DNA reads TGTGCCAGCAGCCTGGGACAGATCCTAGGGGGCACTGAAGCTTTCTTT. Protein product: CASSLGQILGGTEAFF.

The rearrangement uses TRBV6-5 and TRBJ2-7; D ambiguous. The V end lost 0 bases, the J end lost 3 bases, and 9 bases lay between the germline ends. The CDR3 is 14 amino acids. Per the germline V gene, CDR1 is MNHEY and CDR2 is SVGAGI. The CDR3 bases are TGTGCCAGCAGTTACTCGATCGGAGACTACGAGCAGTACTTC. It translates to CASSYSIGDYEQYF.

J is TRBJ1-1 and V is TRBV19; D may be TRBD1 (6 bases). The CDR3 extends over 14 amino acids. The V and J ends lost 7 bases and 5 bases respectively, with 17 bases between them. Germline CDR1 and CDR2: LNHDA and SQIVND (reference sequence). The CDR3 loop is CASTQAGVGTEAFF. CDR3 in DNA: TGTGCCAGTACTCAAGCAGGGGTGGGGACTGAAGCTTTCTTT.

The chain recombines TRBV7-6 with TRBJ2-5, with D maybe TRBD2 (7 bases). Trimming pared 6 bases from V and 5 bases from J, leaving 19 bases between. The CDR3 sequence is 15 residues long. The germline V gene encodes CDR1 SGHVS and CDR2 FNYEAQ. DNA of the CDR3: TGTGCCAGCAGTTTACCACGGACTAGGGGGGAGACCCAGTACTTC. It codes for CASSLPRTRGETQYF.

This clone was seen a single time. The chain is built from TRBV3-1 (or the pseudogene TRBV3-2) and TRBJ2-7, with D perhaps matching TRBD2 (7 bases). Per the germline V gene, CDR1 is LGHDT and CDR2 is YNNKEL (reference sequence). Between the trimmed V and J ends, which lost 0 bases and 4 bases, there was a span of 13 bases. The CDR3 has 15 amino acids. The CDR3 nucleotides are TGTGCCAGCAGCCAAGAGGGGGGGCCCCAGTACGAGCAGTACTTC. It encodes CASSQEGGPQYEQYF.

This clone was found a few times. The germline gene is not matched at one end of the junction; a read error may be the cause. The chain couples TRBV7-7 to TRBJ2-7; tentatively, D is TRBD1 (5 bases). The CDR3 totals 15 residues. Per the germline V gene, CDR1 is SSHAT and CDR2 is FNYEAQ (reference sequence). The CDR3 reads CASSPDGAPRYEQYF. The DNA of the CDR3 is TGTGCTAGCAGCCCAGATGGGGCTCCTAGATACGAGCAGTACTTC.

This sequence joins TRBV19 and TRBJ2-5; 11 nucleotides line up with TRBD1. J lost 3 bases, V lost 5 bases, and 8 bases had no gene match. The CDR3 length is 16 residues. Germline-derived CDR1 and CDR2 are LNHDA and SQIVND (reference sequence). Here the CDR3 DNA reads TGTGCCAGTAGTCCCCCGGGACAGGGGGTGGAAGAGACCCAGTACTTC. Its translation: CASSPPGQGVEETQYF. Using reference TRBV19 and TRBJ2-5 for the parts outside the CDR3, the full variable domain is DGGITQSPKYLFRKEGQNVTLSCEQNLNHDAMYWYRQDPGQGLRLIYYSQIVNDFQKGDIAEGYSVSREKKESFPLTVTSAQKNPTAFYLCASSPPGQGVEETQYFGPGTRLLVL.

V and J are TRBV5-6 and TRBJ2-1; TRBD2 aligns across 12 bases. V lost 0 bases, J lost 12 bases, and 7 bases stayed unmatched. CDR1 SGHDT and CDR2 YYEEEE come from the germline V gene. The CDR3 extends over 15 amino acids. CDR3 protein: CASSLGTSGTHGQFF. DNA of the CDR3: TGTGCCAGCAGCTTGGGGACTAGCGGGACCCATGGGCAGTTCTTC.

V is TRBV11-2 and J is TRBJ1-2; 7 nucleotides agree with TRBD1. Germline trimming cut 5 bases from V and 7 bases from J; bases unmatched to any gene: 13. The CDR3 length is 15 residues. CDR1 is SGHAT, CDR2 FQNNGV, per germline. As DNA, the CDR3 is TGTGCCAGCAGCCTCACCCCGCTAGCAGGGGGTGGCTACACCTTC. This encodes CASSLTPLAGGGYTF.

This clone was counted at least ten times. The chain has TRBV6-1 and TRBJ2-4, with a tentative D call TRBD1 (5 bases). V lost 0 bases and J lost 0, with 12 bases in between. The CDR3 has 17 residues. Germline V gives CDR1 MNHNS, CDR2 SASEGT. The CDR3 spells CASSEAWGSLAKNIQYF. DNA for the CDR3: TGTGCCAGCAGTGAAGCTTGGGGCAGTTTAGCCAAAAACATTCAGTACTTC.

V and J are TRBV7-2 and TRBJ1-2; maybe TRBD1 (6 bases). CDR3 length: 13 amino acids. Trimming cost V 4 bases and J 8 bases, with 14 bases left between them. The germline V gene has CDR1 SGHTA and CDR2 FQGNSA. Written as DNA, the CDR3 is TGTGCCAGCAGCTCTCCGAGGGGGGGAGGCTACACCTTC. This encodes CASSSPRGGGYTF.

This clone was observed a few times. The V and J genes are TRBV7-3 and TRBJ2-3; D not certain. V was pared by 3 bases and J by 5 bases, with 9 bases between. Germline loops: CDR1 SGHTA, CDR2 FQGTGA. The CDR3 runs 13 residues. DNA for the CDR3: TGTGCCAGCAGCTTTAGGAGTCAAGATACGCAGTATTTT. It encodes CASSFRSQDTQYF.

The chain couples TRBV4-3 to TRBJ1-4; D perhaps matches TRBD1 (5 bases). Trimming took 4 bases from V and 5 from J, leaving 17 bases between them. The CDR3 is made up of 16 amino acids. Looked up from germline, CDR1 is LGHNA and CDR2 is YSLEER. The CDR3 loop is CASSPSSTVFNEKLFF. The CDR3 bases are TGCGCCAGCAGCCCAAGTTCGACAGTCTTCAATGAAAAACTGTTTTTT.